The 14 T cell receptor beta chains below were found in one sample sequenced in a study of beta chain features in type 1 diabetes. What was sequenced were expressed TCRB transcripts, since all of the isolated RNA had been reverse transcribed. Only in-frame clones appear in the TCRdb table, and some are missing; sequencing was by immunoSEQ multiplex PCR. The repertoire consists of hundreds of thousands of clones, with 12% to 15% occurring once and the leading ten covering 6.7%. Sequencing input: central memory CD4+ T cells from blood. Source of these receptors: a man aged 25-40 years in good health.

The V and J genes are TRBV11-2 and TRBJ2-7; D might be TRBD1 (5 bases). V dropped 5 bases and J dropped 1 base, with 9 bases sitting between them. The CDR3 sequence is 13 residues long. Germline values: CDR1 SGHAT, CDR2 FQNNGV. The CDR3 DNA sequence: TGTGCCAGCAGCGTAGGACATTCCTACGAGCAGTACTTC. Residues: CASSVGHSYEQYF.

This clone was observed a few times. CDR3 nucleotides: TGTGCCTGGAGCCGGCTACTAGCGGATAATGAGCAGTTCTTC. As protein: CAWSRLLADNEQFF. The genes are TRBV30 and TRBJ2-1; 8 nucleotides agree with TRBD2. V trimming: 3 bases; J trimming: 7 bases; junction bases outside the gene matches: 8. Per the germline V gene, CDR1 is GTSNPN and CDR2 is SVGIG (reference sequence). The CDR3 totals 14 residues.

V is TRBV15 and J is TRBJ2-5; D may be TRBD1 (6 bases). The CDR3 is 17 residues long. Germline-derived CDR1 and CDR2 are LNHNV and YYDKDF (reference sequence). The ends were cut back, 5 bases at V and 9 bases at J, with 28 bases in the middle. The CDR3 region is CATSPREDRLLRGAQYF. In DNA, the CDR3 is TGTGCCACCAGCCCGAGGGAAGACAGGCTCCTAAGAGGGGCCCAGTACTTC.

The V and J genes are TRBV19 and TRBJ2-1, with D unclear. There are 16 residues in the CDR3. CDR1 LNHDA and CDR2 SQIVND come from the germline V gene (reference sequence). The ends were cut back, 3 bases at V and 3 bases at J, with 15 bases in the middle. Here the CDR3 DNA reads TGTGCCAGTAGTATCGGCGGTAGGCGGATCTACAATGAGCAGTTCTTC. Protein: CASSIGGRRIYNEQFF.

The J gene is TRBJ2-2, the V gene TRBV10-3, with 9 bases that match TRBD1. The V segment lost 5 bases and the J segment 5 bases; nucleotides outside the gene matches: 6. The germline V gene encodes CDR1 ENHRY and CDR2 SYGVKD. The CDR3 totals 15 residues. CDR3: CAISKGTGQTGELFF. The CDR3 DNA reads TGTGCCATCAGTAAGGGGACAGGGCAAACCGGGGAGCTGTTTTTT.

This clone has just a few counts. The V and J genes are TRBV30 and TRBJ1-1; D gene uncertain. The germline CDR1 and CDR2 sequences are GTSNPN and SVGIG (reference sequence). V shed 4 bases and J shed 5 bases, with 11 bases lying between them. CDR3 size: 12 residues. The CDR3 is CAWMRETTEAFF. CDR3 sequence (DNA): TGTGCCTGGATGAGGGAAACAACTGAAGCTTTCTTT.

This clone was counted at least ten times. The CDR3 nucleotides read TGTGCCAGCAGCTTTGGGACAGGGGGCCCCTACGAGCAGTACTTC. It is translated as CASSFGTGGPYEQYF. The gene calls are TRBV9 and TRBJ2-7; 12 bases match TRBD1. The CDR3 extends over 15 amino acids. Germline assignment: CDR1 SGDLS and CDR2 YYNGEE. Losses at the gene ends were 4 bases for V and 2 bases for J; bases not matched to a gene: 4.

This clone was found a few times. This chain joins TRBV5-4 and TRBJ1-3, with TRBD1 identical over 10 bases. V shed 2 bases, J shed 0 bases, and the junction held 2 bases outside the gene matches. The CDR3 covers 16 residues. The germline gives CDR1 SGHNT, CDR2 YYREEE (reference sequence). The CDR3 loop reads CASSFRTGGSGNTIYF. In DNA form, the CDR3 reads TGTGCCAGCAGCTTCCGGACAGGGGGCTCTGGAAACACCATATATTTT.

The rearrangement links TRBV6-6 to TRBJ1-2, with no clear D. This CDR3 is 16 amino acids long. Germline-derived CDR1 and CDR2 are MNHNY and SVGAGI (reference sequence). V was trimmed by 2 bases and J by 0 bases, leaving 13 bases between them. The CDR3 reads CASSYPSSASNYGYTF. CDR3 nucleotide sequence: TGTGCCAGCAGTTACCCTTCTTCGGCTTCTAACTATGGCTACACCTTC.

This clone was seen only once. CDR3 sequence reads: CASSHPIRGRGTEAFF. The CDR3 DNA reads TGTGCCAGCAGCCATCCAATACGGGGGCGGGGCACTGAAGCTTTCTTT. The chain is built from TRBV11-3 and TRBJ1-1; a weak D match, TRBD1 (6 bases). This CDR3 is 16 amino acids long. V was clipped by 5 bases and J by 4 bases, with 20 bases between them. Germline values: CDR1 SGHNT, CDR2 YENEEA.

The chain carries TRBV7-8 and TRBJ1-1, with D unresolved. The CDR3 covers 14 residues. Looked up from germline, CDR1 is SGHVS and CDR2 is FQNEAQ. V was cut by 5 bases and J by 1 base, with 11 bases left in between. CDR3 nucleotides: TGTGCCAGCAGCCGCTCCGAGGAGAACACTGAAGCTTTCTTT. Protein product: CASSRSEENTEAFF.

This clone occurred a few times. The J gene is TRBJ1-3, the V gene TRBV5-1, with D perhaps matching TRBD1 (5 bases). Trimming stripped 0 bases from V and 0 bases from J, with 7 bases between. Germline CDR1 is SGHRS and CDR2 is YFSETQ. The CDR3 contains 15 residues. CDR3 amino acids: CASSLAQGSGNTIYF. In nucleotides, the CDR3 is TGCGCCAGCAGCTTGGCCCAGGGCTCTGGAAACACCATATATTTT.

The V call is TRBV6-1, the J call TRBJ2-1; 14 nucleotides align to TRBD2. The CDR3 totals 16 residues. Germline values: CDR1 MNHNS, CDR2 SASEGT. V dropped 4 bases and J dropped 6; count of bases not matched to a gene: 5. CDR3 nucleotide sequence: TGTGCCAGCAGTGTTCGACTAGCGGGGGGGACCAATGAGCAGTTCTTC. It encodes CASSVRLAGGTNEQFF.

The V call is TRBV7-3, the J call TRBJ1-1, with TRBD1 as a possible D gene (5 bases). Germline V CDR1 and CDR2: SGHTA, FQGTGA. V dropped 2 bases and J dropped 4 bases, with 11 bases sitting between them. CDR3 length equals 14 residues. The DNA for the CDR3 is TGTGCCAGCAGCTTATATCCAGGGTCCACTGAAGCTTTCTTT. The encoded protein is CASSLYPGSTEAFF.